This TCR beta chain was retrieved from a study of naive and memory T cell subsets. The SP2 primer and nested alpha and beta constant region primers amplified ligated cDNA in four rounds. MiXCR, run by TCRdb on the 5' RACE reads, gives a single entry per CDR3 protein. The repertoire holds roughly 56,000 distinct CDR3 sequences, with roughly 6.7% as singletons. TCR cDNA received a 3' ligated oligonucleotide that carried a UMI. RNA was extracted from around 2.5 ml of whole blood of healthy adults. This clonotype was seen at least ten times. This clonotype was sampled from a male donor in good health.

The chain's CDR3 is CASSLTGIEQYF. The CDR3 bases are TGTGCCAGCAGCCTTACAGGGATCGAGCAGTACTTC. V gene TRBV7-2 combines with J gene TRBJ2-7; D perhaps matches TRBD1 (6 bases). The V end was cut by 5 bases, the J end by 6 bases, with 11 bases between. This CDR3 has 12 amino acids. The germline CDR1 and CDR2 sequences are SGHTA and FQGNSA.